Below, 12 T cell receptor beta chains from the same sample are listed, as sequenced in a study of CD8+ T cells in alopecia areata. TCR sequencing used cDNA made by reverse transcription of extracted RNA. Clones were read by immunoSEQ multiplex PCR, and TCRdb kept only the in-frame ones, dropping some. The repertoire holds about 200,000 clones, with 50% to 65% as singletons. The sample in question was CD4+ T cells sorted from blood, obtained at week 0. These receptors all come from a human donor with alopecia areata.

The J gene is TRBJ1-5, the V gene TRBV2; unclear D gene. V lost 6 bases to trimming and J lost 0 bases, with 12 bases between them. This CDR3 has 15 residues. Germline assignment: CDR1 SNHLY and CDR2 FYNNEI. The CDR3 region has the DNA TGTGCCAGCAGGGGAAGGAGGGATAGCAATCAGCCCCAGCATTTT. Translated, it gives CASRGRRDSNQPQHF.

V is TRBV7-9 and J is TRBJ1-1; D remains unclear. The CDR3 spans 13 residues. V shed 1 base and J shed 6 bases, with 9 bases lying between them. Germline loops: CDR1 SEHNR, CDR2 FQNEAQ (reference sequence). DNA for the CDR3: TGTGCCAGCAGCTTAGAGGCAGGCTCTGAAGCTTTCTTT. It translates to CASSLEAGSEAFF.

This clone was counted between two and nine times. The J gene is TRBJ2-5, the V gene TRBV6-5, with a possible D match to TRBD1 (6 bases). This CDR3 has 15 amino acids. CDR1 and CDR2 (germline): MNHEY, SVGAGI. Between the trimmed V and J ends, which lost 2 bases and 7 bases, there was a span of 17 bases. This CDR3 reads CASSYASTGVRTQYF. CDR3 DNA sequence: TGTGCCAGCAGTTACGCTTCGACAGGAGTAAGGACCCAGTACTTC.

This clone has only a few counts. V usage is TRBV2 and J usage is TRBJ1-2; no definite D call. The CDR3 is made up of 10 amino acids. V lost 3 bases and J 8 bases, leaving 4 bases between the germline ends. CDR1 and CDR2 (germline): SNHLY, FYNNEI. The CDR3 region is CASSDPGYTF. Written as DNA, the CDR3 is TGTGCCAGCAGTGACCCAGGCTACACCTTC.

The CDR3 spells CASSLGTGIGNQPQHF. DNA for the CDR3: TGTGCCAGCAGCCTCGGGACAGGGATAGGCAATCAGCCCCAGCATTTT. The chain joins TRBV9 to TRBJ1-5, with 9 nucleotides matching TRBD1. J lost 2 bases, V lost 4 bases, and 7 bases had no gene match. The CDR3 runs to 16 residues. Germline CDR1 SGDLS, CDR2 YYNGEE.

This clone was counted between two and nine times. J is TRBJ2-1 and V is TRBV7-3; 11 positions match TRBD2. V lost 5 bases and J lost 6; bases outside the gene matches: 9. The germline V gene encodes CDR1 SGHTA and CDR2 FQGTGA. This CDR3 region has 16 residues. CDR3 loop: CASSPQTTSGGNEQFF. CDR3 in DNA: TGTGCCAGCAGCCCACAAACTACTAGCGGGGGCAATGAGCAGTTCTTC.

The CDR3 nucleotides are TGTGCCAGCAGTCGAGGAGGGACGGCAGAAAAACTGTTTTTT. It translates to CASSRGGTAEKLFF. This sequence joins TRBV28 and TRBJ1-4, with a possible D match to TRBD1 (5 bases). Trimming left V 5 bases short and J 8 bases short, with 15 bases between. The germline V gene has CDR1 MDHEN and CDR2 SYDVKM. The CDR3 runs 14 residues.

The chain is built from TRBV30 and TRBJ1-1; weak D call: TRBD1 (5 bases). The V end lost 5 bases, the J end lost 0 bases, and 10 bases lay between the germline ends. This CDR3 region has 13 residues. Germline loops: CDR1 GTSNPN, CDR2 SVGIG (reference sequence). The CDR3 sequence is CAWVAGLNTEAFF. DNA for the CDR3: TGTGCCTGGGTGGCGGGACTGAACACTGAAGCTTTCTTT.

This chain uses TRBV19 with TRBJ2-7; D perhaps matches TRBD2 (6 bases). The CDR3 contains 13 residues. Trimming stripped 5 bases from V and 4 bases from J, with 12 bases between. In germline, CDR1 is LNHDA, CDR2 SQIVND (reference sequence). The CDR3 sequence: CASSLVGGYEQYF. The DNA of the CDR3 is TGTGCCAGTAGTCTCGTCGGGGGATACGAGCAGTACTTC.

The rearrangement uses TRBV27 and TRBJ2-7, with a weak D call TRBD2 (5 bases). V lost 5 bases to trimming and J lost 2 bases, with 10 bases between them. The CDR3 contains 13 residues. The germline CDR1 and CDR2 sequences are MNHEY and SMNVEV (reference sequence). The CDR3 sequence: CASSRPAAYEQYF. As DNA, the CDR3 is TGTGCCAGCAGTCGACCAGCGGCCTACGAGCAGTACTTC.

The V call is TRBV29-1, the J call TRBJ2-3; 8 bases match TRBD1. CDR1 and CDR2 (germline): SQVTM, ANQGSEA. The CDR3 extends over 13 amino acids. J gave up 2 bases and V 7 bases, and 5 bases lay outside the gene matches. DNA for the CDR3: TGCAGCGCTAGACAGGGGATCACAGATACGCAGTATTTT. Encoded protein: CSARQGITDTQYF.

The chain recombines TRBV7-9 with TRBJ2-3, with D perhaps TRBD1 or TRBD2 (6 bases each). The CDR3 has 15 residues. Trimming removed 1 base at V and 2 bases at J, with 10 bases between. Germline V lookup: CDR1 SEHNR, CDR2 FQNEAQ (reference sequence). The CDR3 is CASSLGAGHTDTQYF. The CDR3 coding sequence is TGTGCCAGCAGCTTAGGGGCGGGACACACAGATACGCAGTATTTT.